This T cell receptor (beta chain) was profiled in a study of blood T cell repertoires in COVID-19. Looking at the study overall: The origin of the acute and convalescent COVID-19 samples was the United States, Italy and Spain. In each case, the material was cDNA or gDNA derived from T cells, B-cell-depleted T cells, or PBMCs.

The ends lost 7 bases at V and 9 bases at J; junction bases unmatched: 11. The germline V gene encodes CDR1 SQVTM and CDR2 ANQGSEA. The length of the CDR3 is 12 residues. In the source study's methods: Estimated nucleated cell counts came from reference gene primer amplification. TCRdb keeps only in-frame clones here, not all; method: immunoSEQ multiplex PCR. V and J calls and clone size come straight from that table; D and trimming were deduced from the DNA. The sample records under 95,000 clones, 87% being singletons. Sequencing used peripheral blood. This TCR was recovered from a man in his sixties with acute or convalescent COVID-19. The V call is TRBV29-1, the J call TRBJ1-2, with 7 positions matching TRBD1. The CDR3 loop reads CSDRDSSSRYTF. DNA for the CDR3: TGCAGCGACCGGGACAGCAGTTCACGCTACACCTTC.